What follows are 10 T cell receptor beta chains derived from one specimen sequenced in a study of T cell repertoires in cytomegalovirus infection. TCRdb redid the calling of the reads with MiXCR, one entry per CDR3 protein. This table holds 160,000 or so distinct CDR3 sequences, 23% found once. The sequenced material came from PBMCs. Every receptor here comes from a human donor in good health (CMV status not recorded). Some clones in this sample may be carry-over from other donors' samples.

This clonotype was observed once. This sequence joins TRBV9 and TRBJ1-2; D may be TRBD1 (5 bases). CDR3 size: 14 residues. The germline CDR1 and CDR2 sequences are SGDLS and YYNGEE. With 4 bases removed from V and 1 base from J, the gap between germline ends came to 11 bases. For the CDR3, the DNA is TGTGCCAGCAGCCCGACGACAGATAACTATGGCTACACCTTC. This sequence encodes CASSPTTDNYGYTF.

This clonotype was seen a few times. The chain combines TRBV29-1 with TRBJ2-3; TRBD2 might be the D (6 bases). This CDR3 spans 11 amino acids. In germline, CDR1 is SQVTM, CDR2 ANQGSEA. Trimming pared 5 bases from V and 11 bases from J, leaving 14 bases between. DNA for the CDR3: TGCAGCGTTCTCAGACTAGGAAGGCAGTATTTT. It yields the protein CSVLRLGRQYF.

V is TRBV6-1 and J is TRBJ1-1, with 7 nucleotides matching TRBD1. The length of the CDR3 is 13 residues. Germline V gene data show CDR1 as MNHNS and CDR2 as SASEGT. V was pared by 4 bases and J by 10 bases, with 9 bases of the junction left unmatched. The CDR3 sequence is CASSATGVDRAFF. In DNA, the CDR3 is TGTGCCAGCAGTGCTACAGGGGTCGATCGAGCTTTCTTT.

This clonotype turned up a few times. Written as DNA, the CDR3 is TGTGCCAGCAGCTTGCAGGGAAATGGTCAGCCCCAGCATTTT. Its translation: CASSLQGNGQPQHF. This chain connects TRBV5-5 to TRBJ1-5, with D possibly being TRBD1 (5 bases). Germline lookup yields CDR1 SGHKS and CDR2 YYEKEE (reference sequence). V was clipped by 1 base and J by 6 bases, with 11 bases between them. This CDR3 comprises 14 residues.

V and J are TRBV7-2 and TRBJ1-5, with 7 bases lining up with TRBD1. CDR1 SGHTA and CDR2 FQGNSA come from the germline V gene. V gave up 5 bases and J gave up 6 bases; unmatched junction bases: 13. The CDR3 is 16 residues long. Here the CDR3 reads CASSLSPFQGVQPQHF. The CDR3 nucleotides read TGTGCCAGCAGCCTCTCCCCTTTCCAGGGGGTTCAGCCCCAGCATTTT.

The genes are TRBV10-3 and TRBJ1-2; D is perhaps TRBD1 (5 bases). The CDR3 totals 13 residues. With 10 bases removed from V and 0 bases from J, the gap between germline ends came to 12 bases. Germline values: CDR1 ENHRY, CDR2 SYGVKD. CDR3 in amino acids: CATQQEANYGYTF. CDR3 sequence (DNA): TGTGCCACCCAACAGGAGGCTAACTATGGCTACACCTTC.

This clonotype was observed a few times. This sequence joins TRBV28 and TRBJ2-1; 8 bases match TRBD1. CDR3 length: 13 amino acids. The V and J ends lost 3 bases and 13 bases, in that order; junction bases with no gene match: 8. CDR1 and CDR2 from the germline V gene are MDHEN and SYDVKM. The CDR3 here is CASSFRGPFPQFF. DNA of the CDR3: TGTGCCAGCAGTTTCAGGGGGCCTTTCCCCCAGTTCTTC.

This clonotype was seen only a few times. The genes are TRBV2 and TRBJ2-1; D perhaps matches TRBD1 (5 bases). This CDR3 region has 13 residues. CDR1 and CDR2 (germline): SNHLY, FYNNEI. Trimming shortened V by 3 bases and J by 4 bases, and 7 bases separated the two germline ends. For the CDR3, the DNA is TGTGCCAGCAGTGATCGACAGTACAATGAGCAGTTCTTC. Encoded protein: CASSDRQYNEQFF.

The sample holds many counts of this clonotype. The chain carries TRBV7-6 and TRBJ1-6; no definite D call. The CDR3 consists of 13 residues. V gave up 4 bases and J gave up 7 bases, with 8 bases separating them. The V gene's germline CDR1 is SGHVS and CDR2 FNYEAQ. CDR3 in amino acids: CASSSEGNSPLHF. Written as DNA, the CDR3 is TGTGCCAGCAGCTCAGAAGGGAATTCACCCCTCCACTTT.

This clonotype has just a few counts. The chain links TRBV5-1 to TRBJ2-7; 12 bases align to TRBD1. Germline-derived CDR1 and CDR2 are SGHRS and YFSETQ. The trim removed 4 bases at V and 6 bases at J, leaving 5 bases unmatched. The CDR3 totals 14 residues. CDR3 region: CASSAGQGAGEQYF. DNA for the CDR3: TGCGCCAGCAGCGCGGGACAGGGGGCCGGCGAGCAGTACTTC.